A single sample is the source of the 27 T cell receptor beta chains below, sequenced in a study of regulatory and conventional T cells in RAG deficiency. The assay was immunoSEQ multiplex PCR, and TCRdb's table has in-frame clones only and misses some. The sample has approximately 21,000 clones, approximately 95% seen once. Blood CD4+ CD25-low CD127-high conventional T cells supplied the genomic DNA template. These data were also filed under a second study, of regulatory T cells. From that report: Amplification used 52 TRBV primers and 13 TRBJ primers.

Material: CD25- CD4+ T cells sorted from blood. The source of these receptors is a human donor in good health.

The V gene is TRBV2, the J gene TRBJ2-1; TRBD1 might be the D (7 bases). The CDR3 extends over 15 amino acids. Germline V gene sequence: CDR1 SNHLY, CDR2 FYNNEI. The V and J ends lost 4 bases and 4 bases respectively, with 14 bases between them. The CDR3 loop reads CASSVEGAIYNEQFF. The CDR3 bases are TGTGCCAGCAGTGTGGAGGGGGCAATATACAATGAGCAGTTCTTC.

This sequence joins TRBV6-1 and TRBJ1-1; D remains ambiguous. Germline-derived CDR1 and CDR2 are MNHNS and SASEGT. This CDR3 spans 14 amino acids. Trimming removed 2 bases at V and 4 bases at J, with 11 bases between. The CDR3 spells CASSEREAVTEAFF. CDR3 nucleotide sequence: TGTGCCAGCAGTGAAAGGGAGGCGGTCACTGAAGCTTTCTTT.

V usage is TRBV7-9 and J usage is TRBJ2-1; perhaps TRBD2 as D (6 bases). CDR1 is SEHNR, CDR2 FQNEAQ, per germline (reference sequence). Trimming removed 5 bases from V and 5 bases from J, with 19 bases in between. This CDR3 region has 16 residues. CDR3 in amino acids: CASSPPAGNRNNEQFF. DNA of the CDR3: TGTGCCAGCAGCCCTCCGGCGGGGAATAGAAACAATGAGCAGTTCTTC.

The rearrangement uses TRBV6-6 and TRBJ1-1, with TRBD1 matching over 7 bases. CDR3 size: 14 residues. After removal of 2 bases from V and 1 base from J, the junction contained 1 base not matched to a gene. Germline lookup yields CDR1 MNHNY and CDR2 SVGAGI (reference sequence). The CDR3 region is CASSYTGENTEAFF. CDR3 nucleotide sequence: TGTGCCAGCAGTTACACAGGGGAGAACACTGAAGCTTTCTTT.

The chain combines TRBV10-3 with TRBJ2-5, with TRBD1 matching over 12 bases. Looked up from germline, CDR1 is ENHRY and CDR2 is SYGVKD. V shed 5 bases, J shed 5 bases, and the junction held 6 bases outside the gene matches. This CDR3 has 15 residues. The CDR3 bases are TGTGCCATCAGTCCGGGACAGGGGGCGTGGGAGACCCAGTACTTC. It translates to CAISPGQGAWETQYF.

V gene TRBV19 combines with J gene TRBJ1-4; TRBD1 is a possible D gene (5 bases). Germline V gives CDR1 LNHDA, CDR2 SQIVND (reference sequence). Trimming removed 7 bases at V and 6 bases at J, with 18 bases between. The CDR3 is 15 amino acids. The CDR3 DNA reads TGTGCCAGTAAAGCAACGAGGGGCGGGGATGAAAAACTGTTTTTT. Encoded protein: CASKATRGGDEKLFF.

The J gene is TRBJ1-2, the V gene TRBV6-1, with 7 bases that match TRBD1. V lost 7 bases, J lost 2 bases, and 7 bases stayed unmatched. In germline, CDR1 is MNHNS, CDR2 SASEGT. The CDR3 runs to 14 residues. The CDR3 DNA reads as TGTGCCAGCACGGGAGGGGGCGCAAACTATGGCTACACCTTC. Residues: CASTGGGANYGYTF.

This clone was recorded only once. The chain combines TRBV4-1 with TRBJ1-4; 7 nucleotides agree with TRBD1. The germline CDR1 and CDR2 sequences are MGHRA and YSYEKL. Unmatched junction bases numbered 5, after V lost 4 bases and J lost 0 bases. This CDR3 is 16 amino acids long. CDR3 DNA: TGCGCCAGCAGCCCAGGGGGGATTTCAACTAATGAAAAACTGTTTTTT. Translating it yields CASSPGGISTNEKLFF.

The V and J genes are TRBV7-2 and TRBJ2-1; the D gene is possibly TRBD2 (7 bases). Between the trimmed V and J ends, which lost 7 bases and 4 bases, there was a span of 26 bases. The V gene's germline CDR1 is SGHTA and CDR2 FQGNSA. The CDR3 spans 18 residues. Written as DNA, the CDR3 is TGTGCCAGCACTGGTCGGGCCCGGGGGGCATCTCTTTACAATGAGCAGTTCTTC. Protein: CASTGRARGASLYNEQFF.

The chain employs TRBV18 and TRBJ1-1; TRBD1 matches at 9 bases. V was clipped by 2 bases and J by 7 bases; unmatched bases: 8. CDR3 length equals 15 residues. CDR1 and CDR2 (germline): KGHSH, LQKENI. The CDR3 spells CASSPGITGGGEAFF. The CDR3 coding sequence is TGTGCCAGCTCACCAGGTATCACAGGGGGCGGTGAAGCTTTCTTT.

The J gene is TRBJ1-2, the V gene TRBV11-2; 7 bases are shared with TRBD1. CDR3 length: 12 amino acids. Germline trimming cut 6 bases from V and 6 bases from J; bases unmatched to any gene: 4. Germline V gene data show CDR1 as SGHAT and CDR2 as FQNNGV. Written as DNA, the CDR3 is TGTGCCAGCAGGGGACAGACTCATGGCTACACCTTC. Encoded protein: CASRGQTHGYTF.

This clone has a single count. The gene calls are TRBV30 and TRBJ1-2, with D maybe TRBD1 (5 bases). CDR1 GTSNPN and CDR2 SVGIG come from the germline V gene (reference sequence). This CDR3 region has 11 residues. With 5 bases removed from V and 7 bases from J, the gap between germline ends came to 11 bases. CDR3 DNA: TGTGCCTGGTCCGTGGGGGGTGGCTACACCTTC. Translation: CAWSVGGGYTF. Using reference TRBV30 and TRBJ1-2 for the parts outside the CDR3, the full variable domain is SQTIHQWPATLVQPVGSPLSLECTVEGTSNPNLYWYRQAAGRGLQLLFYSVGIGQISSEVPQNLSASRPQDRQFILSSKKLLLSDSGFYLCAWSVGGGYTFGSGTRLTVV.

This sequence joins TRBV11-3 and TRBJ2-2; the match to TRBD1 covers 8 bases. Germline-derived CDR1 and CDR2 are SGHNT and YENEEA. V trimming: 6 bases; J trimming: 6 bases; junction bases outside the gene matches: 9. This CDR3 is 15 amino acids long. This chain's CDR3 is CASSAGQGAPGELFF. CDR3 coding DNA: TGTGCCAGCAGTGCCGGGCAGGGGGCCCCCGGGGAGCTGTTTTTT.

The gene calls are TRBV5-1 and TRBJ1-3; unclear D gene. V was cut by 5 bases and J by 0 bases, with 9 bases left in between. The germline gives CDR1 SGHRS, CDR2 YFSETQ. There are 14 residues in the CDR3. This CDR3 is CASRHTGSGNTIYF. In nucleotides, the CDR3 is TGCGCCAGCAGACACACGGGCTCTGGAAACACCATATATTTT.

The chain is built from TRBV10-3 and TRBJ2-7, with 7 positions matching TRBD1. Trimming removed 5 bases from V and 3 bases from J; junction bases left unmatched: 1. There are 12 residues in the CDR3. Germline V gene sequence: CDR1 ENHRY, CDR2 SYGVKD. This CDR3 reads CAISTGVYEQYF. The CDR3 nucleotides read TGTGCCATCAGTACAGGGGTCTACGAGCAGTACTTC.

The chain employs TRBV7-6 and TRBJ2-7; 7 positions agree with TRBD1. V lost 4 bases, J lost 2 bases, and 5 bases stayed unmatched. Germline V gives CDR1 SGHVS, CDR2 FNYEAQ. The CDR3 length is 14 residues. CDR3 DNA: TGTGCCAGCAGCTCCAAAACAGGGGCCTACGAGCAGTACTTC. This encodes CASSSKTGAYEQYF. Full variable domain (outside the CDR3, taken from reference TRBV7-6 and TRBJ2-7): GAGVSQSPRYKVTKRGQDVALRCDPISGHVSLYWYRQALGQGPEFLTYFNYEAQQDKSGLPNDRFSAERPEGSISTLTIQRTEQRDSAMYRCASSSKTGAYEQYFGPGTRLTVT.

The chain recombines TRBV5-1 with TRBJ2-1; perhaps TRBD1 as D (6 bases). V was clipped by 6 bases and J by 4 bases, with 11 bases between them. Germline CDR1 SGHRS, CDR2 YFSETQ. This CDR3 has 13 residues. CDR3 region: CASKDRSYNEQFF. In DNA form, the CDR3 reads TGCGCCAGCAAGGACAGATCTTACAATGAGCAGTTCTTC.

The chain has TRBV5-4 and TRBJ1-6; tentatively, D is TRBD1 (6 bases). Trimming took off 0 bases at V and 9 bases at J, with 13 bases between the two ends. Germline CDR1 reads SGHNT; CDR2 reads YYREEE (reference sequence). This CDR3 is 15 amino acids long. CDR3 DNA: TGTGCCAGCAGCTTGGGGACAGACCTCCTTTCACCCCTCCACTTT. It is translated as CASSLGTDLLSPLHF.

The V call is TRBV15, the J call TRBJ1-1; D not certain. Per the germline V gene, CDR1 is LNHNV and CDR2 is YYDKDF (reference sequence). The CDR3 loop spans 16 amino acids. Trimming pared 1 base from V and 6 bases from J, leaving 18 bases between. As DNA, the CDR3 is TGTGCCACCAGCAGAGGAGGGATCAGGAGAGGACCTGAAGCTTTCTTT. Residues: CATSRGGIRRGPEAFF.

This chain joins TRBV5-4 and TRBJ2-4; 7 nucleotides agree with TRBD1. The junction had 11 bases not matched to a gene; V was cut back by 3 bases and J by 5 bases. Germline CDR1 reads SGHNT; CDR2 reads YYREEE (reference sequence). This CDR3 is 16 amino acids long. The DNA of the CDR3 is TGTGCCAGCAGCTCGCTGACAGGGTCTAGCCAAAACATTCAGTACTTC. Amino acids: CASSSLTGSSQNIQYF.

V and J are TRBV5-6 and TRBJ1-2; 10 bases match TRBD1. V shed 6 bases and J 4 bases; nucleotides not matched to a gene: 6. Germline V gives CDR1 SGHDT, CDR2 YYEEEE. The CDR3 spans 14 residues. The CDR3, as DNA: TGTGCCAGCACCGTGACAGGGGGCACCTATGGCTACACCTTC. Amino acid sequence: CASTVTGGTYGYTF.

The chain couples TRBV18 to TRBJ1-1; D is unresolved. V lost 4 bases and J 1 base, leaving 7 bases between the germline ends. There are 13 residues in the CDR3. Per the germline V gene, CDR1 is KGHSH and CDR2 is LQKENI. In DNA, the CDR3 is TGTGCCAGCTCACGGACTGAGAACACTGAAGCTTTCTTT. Translating it yields CASSRTENTEAFF. The variable domain in full, with the rest retrieved from reference TRBV18 and TRBJ1-1, is NAGVMQNPRHLVRRRGQEARLRCSPMKGHSHVYWYRQLPEEGLKFMVYLQKENIIDESGMPKERFSAEFPKEGPSILRIQQVVRGDSAAYFCASSRTENTEAFFGQGTRLTVV.

The V gene is TRBV30, the J gene TRBJ2-5, with 11 bases aligning to TRBD2. CDR3 length: 15 residues. V lost 3 bases, J lost 5 bases, and 8 bases stayed unmatched. Germline CDR1 is GTSNPN and CDR2 is SVGIG (reference sequence). The DNA of the CDR3 is TGTGCCTGGAGCCCACTAGCGGGGGTCGGGGAGACCCAGTACTTC. Its protein is CAWSPLAGVGETQYF.

V and J are TRBV5-5 and TRBJ2-5; a possible D gene is TRBD1 (6 bases). The CDR3 is 14 amino acids. The ends were cut back, 4 bases at V and 1 base at J, with 11 bases in the middle. The germline V gene encodes CDR1 SGHKS and CDR2 YYEKEE (reference sequence). CDR3 sequence (DNA): TGTGCCAGCAGCCGTGGACAGCTCCAAGAGACCCAGTACTTC. Amino acids: CASSRGQLQETQYF.

This chain connects TRBV5-4 to TRBJ2-1; possibly TRBD1 for D (6 bases). This CDR3 contains 15 residues. Trimming pared 2 bases from V and 0 bases from J, leaving 9 bases between. Per the germline V gene, CDR1 is SGHNT and CDR2 is YYREEE (reference sequence). The CDR3 region has the DNA TGTGCCAGCAGCTTTGACAGGAGCTCCTACAATGAGCAGTTCTTC. Protein: CASSFDRSSYNEQFF.

This sequence joins TRBV5-1 and TRBJ2-7, with 7 nucleotides matching TRBD1. The CDR3 loop spans 15 amino acids. Germline assignment: CDR1 SGHRS and CDR2 YFSETQ. The junction had 13 bases not matched to a gene; V was cut back by 4 bases and J by 6 bases. The CDR3 spells CASSPSHGPGGEQYF. DNA of the CDR3: TGCGCCAGCAGCCCCAGTCACGGTCCAGGGGGCGAGCAGTACTTC.

As for this clone: Additional DNA sequences in this sample encode the identical CDR3. The V call is TRBV7-6, the J call TRBJ1-6, with 10 bases fitting TRBD1. This CDR3 is 16 amino acids long. V shed 0 bases and J 13 bases; nucleotides not matched to a gene: 9. Looked up from germline, CDR1 is SGHVS and CDR2 is FNYEAQ. The CDR3 region has the DNA TGTGCCAGCAGCTTAGCGGGGGACAGGGGAAGATCCCCCCTCCACTTT. Protein sequence: CASSLAGDRGRSPLHF.